Below are 12 T cell receptor beta chains sequenced from a single sample in a study of blood T cell repertoires in COVID-19. Profiling relied on immunoSEQ multiplex PCR, and the TCRdb table lists in-frame clones only, not all of them. This sample carries 140,000 to 150,000 clones, 81% of them seen once, and the ten largest clones take about 7.5%. Material for sequencing was peripheral blood. These receptors were collected from a human donor in a cohort sampled during active COVID-19.

This clone has only one observation. The chain joins TRBV12-3 or TRBV12-4 to TRBJ1-1; the D is unclear. The CDR3 sequence is 13 residues long. The V end was cut by 3 bases, the J end by 1 base, with 6 bases between. The CDR3 here is CASSFDKNTEAFF. For the CDR3, the DNA is TGTGCCAGCAGTTTTGACAAGAACACTGAAGCTTTCTTT.

J is TRBJ2-7 and V is TRBV27, with 11 bases fitting TRBD2. After removal of 4 bases from V and 2 bases from J, the junction contained 4 bases not matched to a gene. The CDR3 loop spans 15 amino acids. Germline V lookup: CDR1 MNHEY, CDR2 SMNVEV (reference sequence). CDR3 residues: CASSSGTSGAYEQYF. The CDR3, as DNA: TGTGCCAGCAGTTCCGGGACTAGCGGCGCCTACGAGCAGTACTTC.

The CDR3 is CASSSTSGTYEQYF. CDR3 DNA sequence: TGTGCCAGCAGCTCAACTAGCGGCACCTACGAGCAGTACTTC. J is TRBJ2-7 and V is TRBV7-9; 8 bases align to TRBD2. J gave up 2 bases and V 4 bases, and 4 bases lay outside the gene matches. This CDR3 is built from 14 residues. The V gene's germline CDR1 is SEHNR and CDR2 FQNEAQ (reference sequence).

This chain joins TRBV19 and TRBJ2-1; TRBD1 agrees at 9 bases. V trimming: 5 bases; J trimming: 6 bases; junction bases outside the gene matches: 14. The CDR3 consists of 17 residues. Germline V gene sequence: CDR1 LNHDA, CDR2 SQIVND (reference sequence). CDR3 residues: CASSSRVGTGMGNEQFF. The CDR3 region has the DNA TGTGCCAGTAGTTCCCGCGTCGGGACAGGGATGGGCAATGAGCAGTTCTTC.

This chain links TRBV5-6 with TRBJ2-7; the D is unclear. The CDR3 has 14 residues. With 8 bases removed from V and 2 bases from J, the gap between germline ends came to 17 bases. Germline CDR1 SGHDT, CDR2 YYEEEE. The CDR3 nucleotides read TGTGCCAGTACAGACGCGCTATACACCTACGAGCAGTACTTC. Residues: CASTDALYTYEQYF.

The chain uses TRBV19 and TRBJ2-3; the match to TRBD1 covers 8 bases. V lost 2 bases to trimming and J lost 1 base; unmatched junction nucleotides: 11. This CDR3 contains 18 residues. CDR1 and CDR2 (germline): LNHDA, SQIVND (reference sequence). CDR3 protein: CASSIRPSGQGRTDTQYF. CDR3 nucleotide sequence: TGTGCCAGTAGTATACGGCCCAGTGGACAGGGTCGCACAGATACGCAGTATTTT.

The chain combines TRBV2 with TRBJ1-5; 7 positions match TRBD1. The CDR3 is 15 residues long. CDR1 and CDR2 from the germline V gene are SNHLY and FYNNEI. The junction had 10 bases not matched to a gene; V was cut back by 7 bases and J by 4 bases. The CDR3 protein is CASKNDRVNNQPQHF. DNA of the CDR3: TGTGCCAGCAAGAATGACAGGGTAAATAATCAGCCCCAGCATTTT. The full variable domain, in which reference TRBV2 and TRBJ1-5 provide the parts outside the CDR3, is EPEVTQTPSHQVTQMGQEVILRCVPISNHLYFYWYRQILGQKVEFLVSFYNNEISEKSEIFDDQFSVERPDGSNFTLKIRSTKLEDSAMYFCASKNDRVNNQPQHFGDGTRLSIL.

The chain uses TRBV27 and TRBJ1-4; 8 positions agree with TRBD1. The trim removed 5 bases at V and 5 bases at J, leaving 4 bases unmatched. Looked up from germline, CDR1 is MNHEY and CDR2 is SMNVEV (reference sequence). The CDR3 has 14 residues. The CDR3 DNA is TGTGCCAGCAGTCGGGACAGGTCGAATGAAAAACTGTTTTTT. It yields the protein CASSRDRSNEKLFF. Full variable domain (missing parts from reference TRBV27 and TRBJ1-4): EAQVTQNPRYLITVTGKKLTVTCSQNMNHEYMSWYRQDPGLGLRQIYYSMNVEVTDKGDVPEGYKVSRKEKRNFPLILESPSPNQTSLYFCASSRDRSNEKLFFGSGTQLSVL.

The gene calls are TRBV28 and TRBJ1-4; D is unclear. CDR3 length equals 15 residues. Trimming stripped 5 bases from V and 3 bases from J, with 13 bases between. The germline V gene has CDR1 MDHEN and CDR2 SYDVKM. CDR3: CASSPAGRANEKLFF. Here the CDR3 DNA reads TGTGCCAGCAGTCCCGCCGGGAGGGCTAATGAAAAACTGTTTTTT.

The J gene is TRBJ2-7, the V gene TRBV25-1; TRBD2 is a possible D gene (6 bases). V dropped 4 bases and J dropped 1 base, with 17 bases sitting between them. Germline-derived CDR1 and CDR2 are MGHDK and SYGVNS. The length of the CDR3 is 16 residues. The CDR3 is CASSGHPGTGSYEQYF. Written as DNA, the CDR3 is TGTGCCAGCAGTGGACACCCCGGGACTGGATCCTACGAGCAGTACTTC.

The chain links TRBV3-1 (or the pseudogene TRBV3-2) to TRBJ1-5; TRBD1 matches 8 bases. Germline V gene lookup returns CDR1 LGHDT and CDR2 YNNKEL (reference sequence). The CDR3 length is 15 residues. With V trimmed by 2 bases and J by 3 bases, 3 bases remained unmatched. The CDR3 reads CASSQQTGDNQPQHF. In DNA, the CDR3 is TGTGCCAGCAGCCAACAGACAGGGGACAATCAGCCCCAGCATTTT.

The CDR3 spells CASSLTGRYGYTF. CDR3 nucleotides: TGTGCCAGCAGTTTAACAGGGCGGTATGGCTACACCTTC. The chain couples TRBV28 to TRBJ1-2; D may be TRBD1 (6 bases). The ends were cut back, 2 bases at V and 5 bases at J, with 9 bases in the middle. Per germline, CDR1 MDHEN and CDR2 SYDVKM. This CDR3 spans 13 amino acids.